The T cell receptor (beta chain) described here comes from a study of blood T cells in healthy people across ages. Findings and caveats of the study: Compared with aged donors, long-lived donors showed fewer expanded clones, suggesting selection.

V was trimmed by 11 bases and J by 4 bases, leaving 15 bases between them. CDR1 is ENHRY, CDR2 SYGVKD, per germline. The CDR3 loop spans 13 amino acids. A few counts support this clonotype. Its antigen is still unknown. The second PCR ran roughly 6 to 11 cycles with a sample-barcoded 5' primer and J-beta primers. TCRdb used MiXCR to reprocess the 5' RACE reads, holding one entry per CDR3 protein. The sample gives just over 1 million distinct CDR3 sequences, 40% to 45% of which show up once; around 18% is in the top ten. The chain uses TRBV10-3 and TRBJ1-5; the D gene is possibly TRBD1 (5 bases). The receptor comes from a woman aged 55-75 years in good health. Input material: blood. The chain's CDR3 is CAVGLGGNQPQHF. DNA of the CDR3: TGTGCCGTCGGCCTTGGGGGAAATCAGCCCCAGCATTTT.